Each of the 10 T cell receptor beta chains below was sequenced from the same sample in a study of technical replicates of blood from a few donors. Some clones are missing from TCRdb's copy, which holds only in-frame ones; the method was immunoSEQ multiplex PCR. Here the sample spans roughly 82,000 clones, around nine tenths being singletons. Sequencing was carried out using T cells isolated from PBMCs. The receptors derive from a human donor in good health.

V and J are TRBV2 and TRBJ2-3; a weak D match, TRBD1 (5 bases). The V end lost 6 bases, the J end lost 1 base, and 5 bases lay between the germline ends. Germline V CDR1 and CDR2: SNHLY, FYNNEI. The CDR3 length is 12 residues. CDR3 in DNA: TGTGCCAGCAGACAGGGCACAGATACGCAGTATTTT. Residues: CASRQGTDTQYF.

J is TRBJ1-2 and V is TRBV28; no reliable D call. The CDR3 covers 12 residues. The germline V gene encodes CDR1 MDHEN and CDR2 SYDVKM. Deletions cut 1 base from V and 5 bases from J, with 5 bases between. This chain's CDR3 is CASSLSQYGYTF. CDR3 nucleotide sequence: TGTGCCAGCAGTTTATCTCAGTATGGCTACACCTTC.

The chain couples TRBV2 to TRBJ1-6; D possibly corresponds to TRBD1 (5 bases). Between the trimmed V and J ends, which lost 8 bases and 7 bases, there was a span of 15 bases. This CDR3 has 14 amino acids. Per the germline V gene, CDR1 is SNHLY and CDR2 is FYNNEI. The CDR3 region is CASRTRVDNSPLHF. The CDR3 region has the DNA TGTGCCAGCCGAACCAGGGTCGACAATTCACCCCTCCACTTT. The entire variable domain, with the rest obtained from reference TRBV2 and TRBJ1-6, is as follows: EPEVTQTPSHQVTQMGQEVILRCVPISNHLYFYWYRQILGQKVEFLVSFYNNEISEKSEIFDDQFSVERPDGSNFTLKIRSTKLEDSAMYFCASRTRVDNSPLHFGNGTRLTVT.

The rearrangement links TRBV28 to TRBJ2-1; 12 positions agree with TRBD1. The ends lost 4 bases at V and 2 bases at J; junction bases unmatched: 18. The CDR3 extends over 21 amino acids. CDR1 MDHEN and CDR2 SYDVKM come from the germline V gene. The chain's CDR3 is CASSCLNFRDRGPGAYNEQFF. In nucleotides, the CDR3 is TGTGCCAGCAGTTGCCTAAACTTTCGGGACAGGGGGCCGGGAGCCTACAATGAGCAGTTCTTC.

In DNA, the CDR3 is TGCGCCAGCAGCAAAGGAACTACAGGGTTCTTCTACGAGCAGTACTTC. Translation gives CASSKGTTGFFYEQYF. The V and J genes are TRBV4-1 and TRBJ2-7; D may be TRBD1 (6 bases). V lost 5 bases to trimming and J lost 3 bases, with 20 bases between them. This CDR3 has 16 amino acids. Per germline, CDR1 MGHRA and CDR2 YSYEKL.

CDR3 DNA sequence: TGTGCCAGCACCCTTTTTATCACAGATCCCCAAGAGACCCAGTACTTC. It is translated as CASTLFITDPQETQYF. The rearrangement joins TRBV28 to TRBJ2-5; the D is unclear. V was trimmed by 7 bases and J by 1 base, leaving 19 bases between them. The CDR3 has 16 residues. CDR1 MDHEN and CDR2 SYDVKM come from the germline V gene. The full variable domain, with the rest looked up from reference TRBV28 and TRBJ2-5, is DVKVTQSSRYLVKRTGEKVFLECVQDMDHENMFWYRQDPGLGLRLIYFSYDVKMKEKGDIPEGYSVSREKKERFSLILESASTNQTSMYLCASTLFITDPQETQYFGPGTRLLVL.

The rearrangement uses TRBV29-1 and TRBJ2-1, with D maybe TRBD2 (6 bases). Germline assignment: CDR1 SQVTM and CDR2 ANQGSEA. Between the trimmed V and J ends, which lost 0 bases and 8 bases, there was a span of 23 bases. This CDR3 spans 17 amino acids. In DNA form, the CDR3 reads TGCAGCGTTGAAGACGGGAGACTAGAAATGGGATTCTATGAGCAGTTCTTC. Protein sequence: CSVEDGRLEMGFYEQFF.

The chain combines TRBV30 with TRBJ2-6, with TRBD1 matching 8 bases. The trim removed 4 bases at V and 2 bases at J, leaving 13 bases unmatched. This CDR3 has 18 residues. Germline V gene sequence: CDR1 GTSNPN, CDR2 SVGIG (reference sequence). CDR3: CAWTNSRLQGAGANVLTF. CDR3 coding DNA: TGTGCCTGGACCAATTCCCGTTTACAGGGGGCTGGGGCCAACGTCCTGACTTTC.

The chain uses TRBV28 and TRBJ2-7; tentatively, D is TRBD1 (6 bases). Germline V lookup: CDR1 MDHEN, CDR2 SYDVKM. Trimming stripped 2 bases from V and 3 bases from J, with 17 bases between. This CDR3 has 16 amino acids. The CDR3 is CASSLGAQGTSYEQYF. The DNA for the CDR3 is TGTGCCAGCAGTTTAGGAGCCCAGGGGACAAGCTACGAGCAGTACTTC.

The chain combines TRBV7-3 with TRBJ1-1; no definite D call. Trimming left V 2 bases short and J 3 bases short, with 10 bases between. The length of the CDR3 is 14 residues. Germline assignment: CDR1 SGHTA and CDR2 FQGTGA. This CDR3 reads CASSLGPQDTEAFF. In DNA, the CDR3 is TGTGCCAGCAGCTTAGGCCCCCAGGACACTGAAGCTTTCTTT.